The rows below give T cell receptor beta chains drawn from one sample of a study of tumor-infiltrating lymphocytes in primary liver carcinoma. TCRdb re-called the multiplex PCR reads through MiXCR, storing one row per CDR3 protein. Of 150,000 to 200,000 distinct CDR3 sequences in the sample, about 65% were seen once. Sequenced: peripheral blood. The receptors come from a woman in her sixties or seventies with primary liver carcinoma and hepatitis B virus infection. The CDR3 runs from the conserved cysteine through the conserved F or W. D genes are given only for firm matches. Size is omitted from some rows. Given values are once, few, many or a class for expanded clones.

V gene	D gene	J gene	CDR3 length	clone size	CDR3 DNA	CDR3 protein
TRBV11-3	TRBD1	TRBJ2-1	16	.	TGTGCCAGCAGCTTTAATAGACAGGGAGCGCGGAATGAGCAGTTCTTC	CASSFNRQGARNEQFF
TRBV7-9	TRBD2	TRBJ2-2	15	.	TGTGCCAGCACCCTCCTAGCGGGAGGAGGCGGGGAGCTGTTTTTT	CASTLLAGGGGELFF
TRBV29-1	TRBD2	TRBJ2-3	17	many	TGCAGCGTTAGTGGACTAGCGGGAGGAGGGGGCACAGATACGCAGTATTTT	CSVSGLAGGGGTDTQYF
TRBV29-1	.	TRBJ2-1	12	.	TGCAGTGTTGAACCCATGGGGAATGAGCAGTTCTTC	CSVEPMGNEQFF
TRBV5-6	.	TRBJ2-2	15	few	TGTGCCAGCAGCTTAAGGGGGTACTTCACCGGGGAGCTGTTTTTT	CASSLRGYFTGELFF
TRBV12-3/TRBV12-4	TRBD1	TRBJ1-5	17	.	TGTGTCAGCAGTGCCACACAGGGGGCGAAAATCGGTCAGCCCCAGCATTTT	CVSSATQGAKIGQPQHF
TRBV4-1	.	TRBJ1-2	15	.	TGCGCCAGCACCCAACCGGGCAGGGCTAACTATGGCTACACTTTC	CASTQPGRANYGYTF
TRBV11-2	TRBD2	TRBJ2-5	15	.	TGTGTCAGCAGCGCCAGACTAACGGGAGGAGAGACCCAGTACTTC	CVSSARLTGGETQYF
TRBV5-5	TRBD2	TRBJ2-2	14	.	TGTGCCAGCAGCTTTAGCGGGGCCACCGGGAAGCTGTTTTTT	CASSFSGATGKLFF
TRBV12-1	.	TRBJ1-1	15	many	TGTGCCAGCAGCATTGGCCAGGGGAGGAATACTGAAGCTTTCTTT	CASSIGQGRNTEAFF
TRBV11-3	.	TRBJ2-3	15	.	TGTGCCAGCAGCCTTCCCGGGTACCCTGCAGATACACAGTATTTT	CASSLPGYPADTQYF
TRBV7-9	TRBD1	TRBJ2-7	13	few	TGTGCCAGGCACGGGACAGTCCCCTACGAGCAGTACTTC	CARHGTVPYEQYF
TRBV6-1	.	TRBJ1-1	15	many	TGTGCCAGCAGTGAAGCGTGGGGAATGAACACTGAAGCTTTCTTT	CASSEAWGMNTEAFF
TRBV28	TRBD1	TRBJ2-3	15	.	TGTGCCAGCAGTCCGGACAGGGGGCTGGGAGATACGCAGTATTTT	CASSPDRGLGDTQYF
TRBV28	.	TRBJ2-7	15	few	TGTGCCAGCAACTTGGGTACGACGAGCTCCTACGAGCAGTACTTC	CASNLGTTSSYEQYF
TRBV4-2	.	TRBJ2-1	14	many	TGTGCCAGCAGCCAAGAATTGCTCGGGAATGAGCAGTTCTTC	CASSQELLGNEQFF
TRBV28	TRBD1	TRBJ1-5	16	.	TGTGCCACCCACGTTTACCCGGACAGGGGCAATCAGCCCCAGCATTTT	CATHVYPDRGNQPQHF
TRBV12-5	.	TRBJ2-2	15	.	TGTGCTAGTGGTTTGGAAGGGGCTGGGACCTGGGAACTGTTTTTT	CASGLEGAGTWELFF
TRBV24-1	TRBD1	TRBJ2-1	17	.	TGTGCCACCAGTGTGCCCCCCGGGGACAGGGGACATGATGAGCAGTTCTTC	CATSVPPGDRGHDEQFF
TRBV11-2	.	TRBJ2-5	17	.	TGTTCCAGCAGCTTACAACAGGAAGGGGTTGGAGGAGAGACCCAGTACTTC	CSSSLQQEGVGGETQYF
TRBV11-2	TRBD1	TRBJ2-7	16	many	TGTGCCAGCAGCGACTCGGGACAGATCGTCTCTTACGAGCAGTACTTC	CASSDSGQIVSYEQYF
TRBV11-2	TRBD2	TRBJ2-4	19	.	TGTGTCAGCAGCCCTCGTCTAGCGGGAGGGCCTCGGATCAAAAACACTCAGTACTTC	CVSSPRLAGGPRIKNTQYF
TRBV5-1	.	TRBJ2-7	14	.	TGCGCCAGCAGCTTGAGGGGGAGAATGGACGAGCAGTACTTC	CASSLRGRMDEQYF
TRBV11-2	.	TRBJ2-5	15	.	TGTGCCAACAGCTTAAGTACGGGGGTTCAAGAGACCCAGTACTTC	CANSLSTGVQETQYF
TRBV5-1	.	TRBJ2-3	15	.	TGCGCCAGCAGCTTGGGTCAGAGTAGCACAGATACGCAGTATTTT	CASSLGQSSTDTQYF
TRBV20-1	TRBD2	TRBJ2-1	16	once	TGCAGTGCTAGAGATTTTCGAGGACTAGCGCTAAATGAGCAGTTCTTC	CSARDFRGLALNEQFF
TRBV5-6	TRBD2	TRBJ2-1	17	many	TGTGCCAGCAGCCCCTTCAAGCGGGACCGAGTGATTGATGAGCAGTTCTTC	CASSPFKRDRVIDEQFF
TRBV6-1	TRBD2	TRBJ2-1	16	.	TGTGCCAGCAGTGACCGGGGACTAGCGGGATGTAATGAGCACTTCTTC	CASSDRGLAGCNEHFF
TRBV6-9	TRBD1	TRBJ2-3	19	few	TGTGCCAGCAGTTCAACGCCTTCGGCCGGGACAGGTAACACAGATACGCAGTATTTT	CASSSTPSAGTGNTDTQYF
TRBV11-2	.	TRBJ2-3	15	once	TGTGCCAGCAGCCCTATGTGGTCTTTGGCAGATACGCAGTATTTT	CASSPMWSLADTQYF
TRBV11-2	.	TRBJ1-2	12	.	TGTGCCGGCAGTTTTGGGGACTATGGCTACACCTTC	CAGSFGDYGYTF
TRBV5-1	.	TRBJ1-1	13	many	TGCGCCAGCAGCTTACAGGGTGACACTGAAGCTTTCTTT	CASSLQGDTEAFF
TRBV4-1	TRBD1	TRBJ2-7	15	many	TGCGCCAGCAGCCAAGAACGGACAGGGGTTGATGAGCAGTACTTC	CASSQERTGVDEQYF
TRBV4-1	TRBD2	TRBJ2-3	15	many	TGCGCCAGTAGAGAGACTAGCGGGATAACAGATACGCAGTATTTT	CASRETSGITDTQYF
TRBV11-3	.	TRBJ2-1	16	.	TGTGCTAGCAGCTTAGAGTCTCTAGGGGGAGGCAATGGGCAGTTCTTC	CASSLESLGGGNGQFF
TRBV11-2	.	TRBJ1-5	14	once	TGTGCCAGTAGTTGGGTCAGGGTCAATAAGCCCCAGCATTTT	CASSWVRVNKPQHF
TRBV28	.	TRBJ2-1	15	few	TGTGCCAGCAGTTTATGGCAGGGGAAGTGGCATGAGCAGTTCTTC	CASSLWQGKWHEQFF
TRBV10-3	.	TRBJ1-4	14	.	TGTGCCATCAGTGAAAGTATGGGACTTGAAAAACTGTTTTTT	CAISESMGLEKLFF
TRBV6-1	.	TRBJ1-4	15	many	TGTGCCAGCAGCCATTGGACGCAGACGGGGGAAAAACTGTTTTTT	CASSHWTQTGEKLFF
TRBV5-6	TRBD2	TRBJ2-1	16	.	TGTGCCAGCAGTGAAGCGATTAGCGGGAGCTTCGATGAGCAGTTCTTC	CASSEAISGSFDEQFF
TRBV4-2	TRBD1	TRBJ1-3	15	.	TGTGCCAGCAGCCCTAAGACAGGGGTCGGAAACACCATATATTTT	CASSPKTGVGNTIYF
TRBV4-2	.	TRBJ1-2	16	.	TGTGCCGGCAGCCCGACCTGGGGGGACCTTAACTATGGTTACACCTTC	CAGSPTWGDLNYGYTF
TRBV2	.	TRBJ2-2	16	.	TGTGCCAGCAGTGGTTCGGCGGGATGGGGGACCGGGGAGCTGTTTTTT	CASSGSAGWGTGELFF
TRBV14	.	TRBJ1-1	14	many	TGTGCCAGCAGCCAAGATTTCGCCGGTGTGGGAGCTTTCTTT	CASSQDFAGVGAFF
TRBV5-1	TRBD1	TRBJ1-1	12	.	TGCGCCGGCAGCAAGGACAGGGGTGAAGCTTTCTTT	CAGSKDRGEAFF
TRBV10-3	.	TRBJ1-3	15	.	TGTGCCATCAGTGAGGAGGGACTCGTTGGAAACACCATATATTTT	CAISEEGLVGNTIYF
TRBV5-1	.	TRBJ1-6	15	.	TGCGCCAGCAGCCATGGTGGCACGACAGGATCACCCCTCCACTTT	CASSHGGTTGSPLHF
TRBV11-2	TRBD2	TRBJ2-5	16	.	TGTGCCTGCAGCTACTCCCGTAGTAGCGGGAGAGGGACCCAGTACTTC	CACSYSRSSGRGTQYF
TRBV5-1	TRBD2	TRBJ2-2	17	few	TGCGCCAGCAGCCTCCCGGGACTAGCGGGAGCGGCCGGGGAGCTGTTTTTT	CASSLPGLAGAAGELFF